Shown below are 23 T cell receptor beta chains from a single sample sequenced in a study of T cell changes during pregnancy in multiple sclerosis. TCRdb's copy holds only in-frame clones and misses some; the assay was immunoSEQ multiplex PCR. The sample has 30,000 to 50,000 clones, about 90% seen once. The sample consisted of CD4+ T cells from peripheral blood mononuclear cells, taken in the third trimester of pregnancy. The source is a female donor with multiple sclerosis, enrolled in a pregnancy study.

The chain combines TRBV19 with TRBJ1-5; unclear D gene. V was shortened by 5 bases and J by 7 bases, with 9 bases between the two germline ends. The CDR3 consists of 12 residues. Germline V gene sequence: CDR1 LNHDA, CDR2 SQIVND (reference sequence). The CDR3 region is CASSGANQPQHF. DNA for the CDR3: TGTGCCAGTAGTGGTGCGAACCAGCCCCAGCATTTT.

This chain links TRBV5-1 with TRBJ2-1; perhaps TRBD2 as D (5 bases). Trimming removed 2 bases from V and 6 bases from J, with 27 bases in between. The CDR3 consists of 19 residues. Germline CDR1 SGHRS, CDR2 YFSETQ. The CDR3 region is CASSFSASVASGAGNEQFF. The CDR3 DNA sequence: TGCGCCAGCAGCTTCTCGGCATCGGTAGCGTCAGGCGCGGGCAATGAGCAGTTCTTC.

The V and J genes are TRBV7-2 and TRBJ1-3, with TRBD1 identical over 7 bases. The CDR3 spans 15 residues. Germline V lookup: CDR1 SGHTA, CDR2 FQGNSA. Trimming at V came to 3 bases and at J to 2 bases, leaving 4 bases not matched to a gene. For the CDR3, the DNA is TGTGCCAGCAGCTTGGAGACAGGGACTGGAAACACCATATATTTT. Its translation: CASSLETGTGNTIYF.

In DNA form, the CDR3 reads TGTGCCTGGACCCTACCCCTAGCGGGAGTGACCAAAAACATTCAGTACTTC. Translation: CAWTLPLAGVTKNIQYF. V gene TRBV30 combines with J gene TRBJ2-4; 10 bases fit TRBD2. This CDR3 spans 17 amino acids. V was clipped by 4 bases and J by 2 bases; unmatched bases: 11. CDR1 and CDR2 (germline): GTSNPN, SVGIG (reference sequence).

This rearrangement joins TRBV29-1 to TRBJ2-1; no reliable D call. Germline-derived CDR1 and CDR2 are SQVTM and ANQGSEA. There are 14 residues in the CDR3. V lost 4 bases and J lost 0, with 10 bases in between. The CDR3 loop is CSVGRFSSYNEQFF. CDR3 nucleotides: TGCAGCGTTGGGCGGTTTAGCTCCTACAATGAGCAGTTCTTC.

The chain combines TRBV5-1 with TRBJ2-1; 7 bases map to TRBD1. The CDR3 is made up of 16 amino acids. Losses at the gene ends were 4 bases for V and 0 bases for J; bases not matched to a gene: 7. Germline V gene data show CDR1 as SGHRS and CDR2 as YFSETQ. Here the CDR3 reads CASSSIQGISYNEQFF. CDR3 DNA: TGCGCCAGCAGCAGTATACAGGGGATCTCCTACAATGAGCAGTTCTTC.

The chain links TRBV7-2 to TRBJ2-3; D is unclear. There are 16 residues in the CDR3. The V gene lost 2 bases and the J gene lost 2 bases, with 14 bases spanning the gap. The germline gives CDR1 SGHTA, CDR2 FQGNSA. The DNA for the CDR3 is TGTGCCAGCAGCTTAAGTTTAGTCCCGTACACAGATACGCAGTATTTT. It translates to CASSLSLVPYTDTQYF.

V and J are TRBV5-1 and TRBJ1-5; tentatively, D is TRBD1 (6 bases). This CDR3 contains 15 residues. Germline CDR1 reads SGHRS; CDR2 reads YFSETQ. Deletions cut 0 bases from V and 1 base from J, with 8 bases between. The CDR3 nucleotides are TGCGCCAGCAGCTTGGGCGGACAGAGCAATCAGCCCCAGCATTTT. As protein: CASSLGGQSNQPQHF.

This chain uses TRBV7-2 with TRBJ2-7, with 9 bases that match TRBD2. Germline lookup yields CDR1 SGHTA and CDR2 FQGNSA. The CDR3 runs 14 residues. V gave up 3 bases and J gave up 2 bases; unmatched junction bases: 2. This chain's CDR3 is CASSFSGSTYEQYF. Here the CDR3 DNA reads TGTGCCAGCAGCTTTAGCGGGAGTACCTACGAGCAGTACTTC.

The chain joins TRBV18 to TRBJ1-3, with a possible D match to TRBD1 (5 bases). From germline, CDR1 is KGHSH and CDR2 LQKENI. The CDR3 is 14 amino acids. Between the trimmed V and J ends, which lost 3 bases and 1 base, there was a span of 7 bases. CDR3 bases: TGTGCCAGCTCACCGGGGGGGTCTGGAAACACCATATATTTT. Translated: CASSPGGSGNTIYF.

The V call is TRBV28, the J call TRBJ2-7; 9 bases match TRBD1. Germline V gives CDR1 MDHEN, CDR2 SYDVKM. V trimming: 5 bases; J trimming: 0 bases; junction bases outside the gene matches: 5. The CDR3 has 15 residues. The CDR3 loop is CASSTPGQGSYEQYF. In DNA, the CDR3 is TGTGCCAGCAGTACCCCGGGACAGGGCTCCTACGAGCAGTACTTC.

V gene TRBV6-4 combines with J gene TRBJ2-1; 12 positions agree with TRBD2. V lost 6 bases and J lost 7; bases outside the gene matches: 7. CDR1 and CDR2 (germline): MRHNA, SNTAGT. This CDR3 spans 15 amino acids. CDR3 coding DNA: TGTGCCAGCAGGAGGACTAGCGGGACTGGGAATGAGCAGTTCTTC. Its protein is CASRRTSGTGNEQFF.

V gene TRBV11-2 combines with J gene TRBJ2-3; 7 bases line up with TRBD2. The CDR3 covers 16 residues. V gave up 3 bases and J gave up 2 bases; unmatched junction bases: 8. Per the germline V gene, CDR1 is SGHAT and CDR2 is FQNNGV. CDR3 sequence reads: CASSFGSGLLTDTQYF. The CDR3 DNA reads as TGTGCCAGCAGCTTCGGTAGCGGGCTCCTCACAGATACGCAGTATTTT.

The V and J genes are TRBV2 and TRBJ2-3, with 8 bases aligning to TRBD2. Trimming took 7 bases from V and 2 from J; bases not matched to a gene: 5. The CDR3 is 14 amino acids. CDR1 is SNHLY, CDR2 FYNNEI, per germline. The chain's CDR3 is CASTRAGATDTQYF. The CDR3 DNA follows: TGTGCCAGCACCAGAGCGGGGGCCACAGATACGCAGTATTTT. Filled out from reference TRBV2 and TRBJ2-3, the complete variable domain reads EPEVTQTPSHQVTQMGQEVILRCVPISNHLYFYWYRQILGQKVEFLVSFYNNEISEKSEIFDDQFSVERPDGSNFTLKIRSTKLEDSAMYFCASTRAGATDTQYFGPGTRLTVL.

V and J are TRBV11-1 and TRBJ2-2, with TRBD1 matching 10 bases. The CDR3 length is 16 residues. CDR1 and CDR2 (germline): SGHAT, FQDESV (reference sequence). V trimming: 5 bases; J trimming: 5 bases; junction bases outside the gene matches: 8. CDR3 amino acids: CASSTSTGGGTGELFF. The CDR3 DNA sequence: TGTGCCAGCAGCACTTCGACAGGGGGCGGGACCGGGGAGCTGTTTTTT. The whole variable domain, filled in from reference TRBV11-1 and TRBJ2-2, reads EAEVAQSPRYKITEKSQAVAFWCDPISGHATLYWYRQILGQGPELLVQFQDESVVDDSQLPKDRFSAERLKGVDSTLKIQPAELGDSAMYLCASSTSTGGGTGELFFGEGSRLTVL.

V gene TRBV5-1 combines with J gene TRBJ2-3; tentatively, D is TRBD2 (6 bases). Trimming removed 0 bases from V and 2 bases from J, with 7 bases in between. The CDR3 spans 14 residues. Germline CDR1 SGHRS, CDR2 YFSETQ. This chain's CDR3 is CASSLGGDTDTQYF. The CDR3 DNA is TGCGCCAGCAGCTTGGGGGGGGACACAGATACGCAGTATTTT.

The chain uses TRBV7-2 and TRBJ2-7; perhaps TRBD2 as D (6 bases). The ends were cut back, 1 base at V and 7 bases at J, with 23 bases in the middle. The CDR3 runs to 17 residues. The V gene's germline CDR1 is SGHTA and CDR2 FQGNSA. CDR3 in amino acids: CASSLGSFGRVLGEQYF. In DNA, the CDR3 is TGTGCCAGCAGCTTAGGAAGTTTCGGGAGAGTTTTGGGGGAGCAGTACTTC.

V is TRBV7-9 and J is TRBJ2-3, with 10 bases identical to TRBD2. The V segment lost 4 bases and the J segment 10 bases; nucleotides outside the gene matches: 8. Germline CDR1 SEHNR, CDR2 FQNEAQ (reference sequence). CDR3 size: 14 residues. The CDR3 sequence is CASSSSGRAVAQYF. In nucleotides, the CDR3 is TGTGCCAGCAGCTCAAGCGGGAGGGCCGTCGCGCAGTATTTT.

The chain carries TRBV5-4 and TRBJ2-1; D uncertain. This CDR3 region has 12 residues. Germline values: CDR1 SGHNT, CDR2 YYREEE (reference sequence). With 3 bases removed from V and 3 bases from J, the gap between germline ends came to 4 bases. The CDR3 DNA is TGTGCCAGCAGCTCCCACTACAATGAGCAGTTCTTC. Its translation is CASSSHYNEQFF.

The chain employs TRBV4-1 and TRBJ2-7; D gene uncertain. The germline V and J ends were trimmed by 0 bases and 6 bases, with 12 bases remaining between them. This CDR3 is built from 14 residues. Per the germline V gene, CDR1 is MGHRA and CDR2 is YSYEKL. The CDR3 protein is CASSQDIQVSEQYF. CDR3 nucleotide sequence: TGCGCCAGCAGCCAAGATATTCAGGTTTCCGAGCAGTACTTC.

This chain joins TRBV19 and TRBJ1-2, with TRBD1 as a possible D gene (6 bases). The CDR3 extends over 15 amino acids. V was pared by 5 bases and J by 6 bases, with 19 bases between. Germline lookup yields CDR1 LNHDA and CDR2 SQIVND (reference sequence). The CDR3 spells CASSPRSLGADGYTF. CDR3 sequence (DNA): TGTGCCAGTAGTCCCCGCTCCTTGGGGGCGGATGGCTACACCTTC.

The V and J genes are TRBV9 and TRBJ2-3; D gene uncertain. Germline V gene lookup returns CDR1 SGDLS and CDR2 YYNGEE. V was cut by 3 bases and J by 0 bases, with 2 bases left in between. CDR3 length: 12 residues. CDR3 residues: CASSASTDTQYF. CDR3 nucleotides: TGTGCCAGCAGCGCAAGCACAGATACGCAGTATTTT.

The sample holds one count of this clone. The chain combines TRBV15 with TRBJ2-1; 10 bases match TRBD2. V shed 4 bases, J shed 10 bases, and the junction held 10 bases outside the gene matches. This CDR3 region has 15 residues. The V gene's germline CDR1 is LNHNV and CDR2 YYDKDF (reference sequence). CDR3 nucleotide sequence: TGTGCCACCAGCACCAGAGCGGGAGGGCCGAGGGAGCAGTTCTTC. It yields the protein CATSTRAGGPREQFF. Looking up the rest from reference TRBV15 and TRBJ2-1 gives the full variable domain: DAMVIQNPRYQVTQFGKPVTLSCSQTLNHNVMYWYQQKSSQAPKLLFHYYDKDFNNEADTPDNFQSRRPNTSFCFLDIRSPGLGDTAMYLCATSTRAGGPREQFFGPGTRLTVL.